This TCR beta chain was identified during a study of CD8+ T cells in alopecia areata. Study in general: Tofacitinib administration persisted for 6 to 18 months, succeeded by 6 months off drug. Scoring treated patients' severity relied on the percentage of scalp area affected.

Of note for this clone: Its specificity is not known.

Extracted from the samples, RNA was reverse transcribed into cDNA to serve as the sequencing template. The repertoire was sequenced with immunoSEQ multiplex PCR; TCRdb's copy has only in-frame clones and lacks some. Of about 150,000 clones detected, about 59% appear once; the ten largest clones hold approximately 15%. Study-wide findings and caveats: In scalp, tofacitinib significantly decreased clonality and expanded CD8+ clones among the top 100. Resident alphabeta T cells of normal skin are also sequenced in scalp samples.

V dropped 1 base and J dropped 2 bases, with 24 bases sitting between them. Germline V gene lookup returns CDR1 GTSNPN and CDR2 SVGIG (reference sequence). This CDR3 spans 18 amino acids. Treatment reported: oral pan-JAK inhibitor, 5-10 mg twice daily. The material sequenced was CD8+ T cells sorted from blood, taken at week 4, from a patient treated with tofacitinib. The receptor was derived from a human donor with alopecia areata. The chain combines TRBV30 with TRBJ2-7; tentative D call: TRBD2 (6 bases). CDR3 coding DNA: TGTGCCTGGAGTGCCTTCCCAATCGAGGGACTCAAAGCCTACGAGCAGTACTTC. This codes for CAWSAFPIEGLKAYEQYF.